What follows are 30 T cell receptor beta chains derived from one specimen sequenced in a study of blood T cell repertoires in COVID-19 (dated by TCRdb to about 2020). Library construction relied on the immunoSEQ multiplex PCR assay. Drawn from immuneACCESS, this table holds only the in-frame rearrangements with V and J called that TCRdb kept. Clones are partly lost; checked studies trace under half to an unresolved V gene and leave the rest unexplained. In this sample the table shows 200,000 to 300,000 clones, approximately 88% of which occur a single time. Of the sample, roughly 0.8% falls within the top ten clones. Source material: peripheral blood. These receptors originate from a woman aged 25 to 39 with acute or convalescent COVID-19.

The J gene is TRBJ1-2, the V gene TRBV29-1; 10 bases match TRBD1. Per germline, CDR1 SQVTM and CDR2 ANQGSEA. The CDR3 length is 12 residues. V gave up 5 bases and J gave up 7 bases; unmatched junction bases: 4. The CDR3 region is CSVWTGGGGYTF. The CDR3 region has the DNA TGCAGCGTTTGGACAGGGGGAGGTGGCTACACCTTC.

The CDR3: CASSRSGSTDTQYF. As DNA, the CDR3 is TGTGCCAGCAGCAGGTCGGGAAGCACAGATACGCAGTATTTT. The chain joins TRBV25-1 to TRBJ2-3, with D perhaps TRBD2 (5 bases). The CDR3 is made up of 14 amino acids. The germline CDR1 and CDR2 sequences are MGHDK and SYGVNS. V was pared by 6 bases and J by 0 bases, with 10 bases between.

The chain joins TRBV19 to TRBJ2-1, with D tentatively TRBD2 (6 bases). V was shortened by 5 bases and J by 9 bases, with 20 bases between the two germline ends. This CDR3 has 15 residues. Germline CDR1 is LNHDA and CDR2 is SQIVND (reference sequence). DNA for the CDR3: TGTGCCAGTAGTCTGGACGGGAGTTCGTACGGTGAGCAGTTCTTC. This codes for CASSLDGSSYGEQFF.

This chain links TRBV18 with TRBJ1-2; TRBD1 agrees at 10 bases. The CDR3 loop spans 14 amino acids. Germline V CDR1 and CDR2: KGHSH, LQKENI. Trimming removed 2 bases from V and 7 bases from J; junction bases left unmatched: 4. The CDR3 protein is CASSPSTGGFGYTF. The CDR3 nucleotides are TGTGCCAGCTCACCATCGACAGGGGGCTTTGGCTACACCTTC.

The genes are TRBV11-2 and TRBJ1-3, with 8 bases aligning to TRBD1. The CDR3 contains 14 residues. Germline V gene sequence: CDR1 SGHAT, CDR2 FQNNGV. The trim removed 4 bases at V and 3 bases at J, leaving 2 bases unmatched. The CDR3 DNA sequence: TGTGCCAGCAGCTCAGGGGGCATTGGAAACACCATATATTTT. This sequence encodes CASSSGGIGNTIYF.

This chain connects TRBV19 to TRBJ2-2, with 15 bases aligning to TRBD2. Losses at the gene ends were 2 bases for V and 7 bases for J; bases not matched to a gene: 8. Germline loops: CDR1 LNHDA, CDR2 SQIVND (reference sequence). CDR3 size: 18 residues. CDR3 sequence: CASSIYSGTSGRSGELFF. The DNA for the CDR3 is TGTGCCAGTAGTATATATTCCGGGACTAGCGGGAGGAGCGGGGAGCTGTTTTTT.

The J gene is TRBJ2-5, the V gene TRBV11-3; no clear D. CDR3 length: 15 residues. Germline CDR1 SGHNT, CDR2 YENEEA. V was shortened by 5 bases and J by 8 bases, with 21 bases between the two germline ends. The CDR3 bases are TGTGCCAGCAGCCAACCTGGAGCTACCACCGGCACCCAGTACTTC. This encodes CASSQPGATTGTQYF.

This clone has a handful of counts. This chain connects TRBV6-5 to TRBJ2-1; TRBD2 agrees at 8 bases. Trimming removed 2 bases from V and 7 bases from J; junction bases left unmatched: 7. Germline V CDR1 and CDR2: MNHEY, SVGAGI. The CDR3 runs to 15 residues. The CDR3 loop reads CASSYAGTRENEQFF. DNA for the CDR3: TGTGCCAGCAGTTACGCTGGGACTAGGGAGAATGAGCAGTTCTTC.

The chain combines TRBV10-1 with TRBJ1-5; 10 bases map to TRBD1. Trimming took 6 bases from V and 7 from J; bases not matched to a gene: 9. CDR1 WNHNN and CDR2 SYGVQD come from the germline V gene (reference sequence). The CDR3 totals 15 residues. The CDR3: CASRGQGRFGQPQHF. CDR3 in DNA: TGCGCCAGCAGGGGACAGGGGAGGTTTGGACAGCCCCAGCATTTT.

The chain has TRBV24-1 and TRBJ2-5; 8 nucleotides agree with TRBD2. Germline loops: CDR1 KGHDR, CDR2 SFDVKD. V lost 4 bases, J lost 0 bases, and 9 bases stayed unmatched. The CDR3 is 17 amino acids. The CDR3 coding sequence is TGTGCCACCAGTGAGACCCCGGGGGGGGCCTACCAAGAGACCCAGTACTTC. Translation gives CATSETPGGAYQETQYF.

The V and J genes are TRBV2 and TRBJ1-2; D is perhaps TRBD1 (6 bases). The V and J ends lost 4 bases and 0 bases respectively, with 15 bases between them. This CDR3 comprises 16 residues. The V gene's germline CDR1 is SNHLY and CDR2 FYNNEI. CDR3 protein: CASSAPGQSSNYGYTF. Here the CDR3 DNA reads TGTGCCAGCAGTGCACCCGGACAGAGTTCTAACTATGGCTACACCTTC. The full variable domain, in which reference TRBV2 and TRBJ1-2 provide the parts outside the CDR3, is EPEVTQTPSHQVTQMGQEVILRCVPISNHLYFYWYRQILGQKVEFLVSFYNNEISEKSEIFDDQFSVERPDGSNFTLKIRSTKLEDSAMYFCASSAPGQSSNYGYTFGSGTRLTVV.

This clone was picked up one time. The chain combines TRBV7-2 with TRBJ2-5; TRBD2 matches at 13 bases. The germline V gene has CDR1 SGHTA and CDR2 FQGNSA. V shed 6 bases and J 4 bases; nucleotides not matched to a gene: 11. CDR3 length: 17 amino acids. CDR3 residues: CASRPGTSGTPGETQYF. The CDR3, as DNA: TGTGCCAGCAGACCCGGGACTAGCGGGACCCCGGGAGAGACCCAGTACTTC.

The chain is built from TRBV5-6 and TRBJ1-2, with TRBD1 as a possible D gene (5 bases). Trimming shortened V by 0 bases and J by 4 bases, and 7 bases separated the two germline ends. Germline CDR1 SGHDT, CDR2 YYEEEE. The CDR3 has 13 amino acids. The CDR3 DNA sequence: TGTGCCAGCAGCTTGGCCGACAGCTATGGCTACACCTTC. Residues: CASSLADSYGYTF.

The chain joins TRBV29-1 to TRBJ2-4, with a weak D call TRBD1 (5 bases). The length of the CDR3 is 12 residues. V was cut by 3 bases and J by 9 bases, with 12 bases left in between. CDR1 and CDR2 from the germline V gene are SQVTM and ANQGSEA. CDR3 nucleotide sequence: TGCAGCGTTGACAGGGTGCTGAGCATTCAGTACTTC. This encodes CSVDRVLSIQYF.

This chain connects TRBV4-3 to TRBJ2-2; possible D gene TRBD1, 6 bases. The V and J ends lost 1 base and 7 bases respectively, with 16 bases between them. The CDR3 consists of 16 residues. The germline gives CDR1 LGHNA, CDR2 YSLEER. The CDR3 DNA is TGCGCCAGCAGCCAAGTAGTGGCAGGGGCCGGCGGGGAGCTGTTTTTT. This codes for CASSQVVAGAGGELFF.

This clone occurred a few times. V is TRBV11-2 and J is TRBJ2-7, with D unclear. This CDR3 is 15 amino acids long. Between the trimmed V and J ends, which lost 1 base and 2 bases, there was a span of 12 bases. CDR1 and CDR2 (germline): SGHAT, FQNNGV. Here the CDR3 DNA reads TGTGCCAGCAGCTTAGTCGGCACAGTAACCTACGAGCAGTACTTC. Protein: CASSLVGTVTYEQYF.

The CDR3 DNA sequence: TGTGCCTGGAGTGTAACTAGCGGGAGCTCTGAGCAGTTCTTC. Translated, it gives CAWSVTSGSSEQFF. This sequence joins TRBV30 and TRBJ2-1; 11 nucleotides align to TRBD2. CDR1 and CDR2 (germline): GTSNPN, SVGIG (reference sequence). The trim removed 0 bases at V and 9 bases at J, leaving 4 bases unmatched. The CDR3 extends over 14 amino acids.

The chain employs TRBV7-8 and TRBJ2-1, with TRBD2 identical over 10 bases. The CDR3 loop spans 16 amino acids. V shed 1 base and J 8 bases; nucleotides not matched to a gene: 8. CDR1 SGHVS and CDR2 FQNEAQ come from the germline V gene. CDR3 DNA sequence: TGTGCCAGCAGCTTAGTCCTAGCGGGAGTTGGCGATGAGCAGTTCTTC. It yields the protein CASSLVLAGVGDEQFF. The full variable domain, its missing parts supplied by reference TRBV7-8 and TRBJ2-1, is GAGVSQSPRYKVAKRGQDVALRCDPISGHVSLFWYQQALGQGPEFLTYFQNEAQLDKSGLPSDRFFAERPEGSVSTLKIQRTQQEDSAVYLCASSLVLAGVGDEQFFGPGTRLTVL.

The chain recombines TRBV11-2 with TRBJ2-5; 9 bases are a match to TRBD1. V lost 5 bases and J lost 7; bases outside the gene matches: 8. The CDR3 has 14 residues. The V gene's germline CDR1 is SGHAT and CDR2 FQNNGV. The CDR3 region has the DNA TGTGCCAGCAGCCGAAAAACAGGGGGCGGGACCCAGTACTTC. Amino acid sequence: CASSRKTGGGTQYF.

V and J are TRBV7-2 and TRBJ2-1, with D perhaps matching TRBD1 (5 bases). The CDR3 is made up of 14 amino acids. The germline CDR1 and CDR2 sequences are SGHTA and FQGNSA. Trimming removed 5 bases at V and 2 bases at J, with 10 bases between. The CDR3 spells CASSQIGAYNEQFF. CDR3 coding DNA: TGTGCCAGCAGCCAGATAGGGGCCTACAATGAGCAGTTCTTC.

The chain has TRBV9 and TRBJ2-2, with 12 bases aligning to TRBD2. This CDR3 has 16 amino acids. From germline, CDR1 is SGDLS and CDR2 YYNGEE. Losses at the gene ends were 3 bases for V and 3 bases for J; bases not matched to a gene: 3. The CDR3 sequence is CASSETSGRYTGELFF. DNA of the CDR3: TGTGCCAGCAGCGAGACTAGCGGGAGATACACCGGGGAGCTGTTTTTT. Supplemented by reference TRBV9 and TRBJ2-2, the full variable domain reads DSGVTQTPKHLITATGQRVTLRCSPRSGDLSVYWYQQSLDQGLQFLIQYYNGEERAKGNILERFSAQQFPDLHSELNLSSLELGDSALYFCASSETSGRYTGELFFGEGSRLTVL.

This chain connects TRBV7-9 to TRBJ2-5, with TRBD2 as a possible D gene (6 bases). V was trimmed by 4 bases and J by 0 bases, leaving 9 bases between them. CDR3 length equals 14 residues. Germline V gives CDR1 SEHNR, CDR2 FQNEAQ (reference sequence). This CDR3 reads CASSSREYQETQYF. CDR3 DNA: TGTGCCAGCAGCTCCCGGGAGTACCAAGAGACCCAGTACTTC. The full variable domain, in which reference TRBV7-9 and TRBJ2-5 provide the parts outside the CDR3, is DTGVSQNPRHKITKRGQNVTFRCDPISEHNRLYWYRQTLGQGPEFLTYFQNEAQLEKSRLLSDRFSAERPKGSFSTLEIQRTEQGDSAMYLCASSSREYQETQYFGPGTRLLVL.

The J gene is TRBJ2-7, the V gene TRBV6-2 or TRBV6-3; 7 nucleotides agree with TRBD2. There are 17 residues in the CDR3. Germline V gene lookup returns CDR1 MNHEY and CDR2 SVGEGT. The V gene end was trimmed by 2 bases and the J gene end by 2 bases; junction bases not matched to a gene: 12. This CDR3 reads CASSYGPRTSTPYEQYF. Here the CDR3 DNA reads TGTGCCAGCAGTTACGGGCCCCGGACTAGTACACCCTACGAGCAGTACTTC.

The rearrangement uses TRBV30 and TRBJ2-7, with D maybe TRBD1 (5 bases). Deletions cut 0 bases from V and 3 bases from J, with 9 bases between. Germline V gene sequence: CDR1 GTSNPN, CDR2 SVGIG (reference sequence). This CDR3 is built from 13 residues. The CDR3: CAWSVSRDYEQYF. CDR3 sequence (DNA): TGTGCCTGGAGTGTAAGCAGGGACTACGAGCAGTACTTC. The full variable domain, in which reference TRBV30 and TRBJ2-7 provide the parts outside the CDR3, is SQTIHQWPATLVQPVGSPLSLECTVEGTSNPNLYWYRQAAGRGLQLLFYSVGIGQISSEVPQNLSASRPQDRQFILSSKKLLLSDSGFYLCAWSVSRDYEQYFGPGTRLTVT.

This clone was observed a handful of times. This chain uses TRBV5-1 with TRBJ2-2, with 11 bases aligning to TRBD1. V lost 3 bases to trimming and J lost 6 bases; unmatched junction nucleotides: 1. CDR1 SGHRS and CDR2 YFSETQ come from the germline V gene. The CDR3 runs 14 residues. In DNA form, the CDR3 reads TGCGCCAGCAGCTGGGGACAGGGGGCCGGGGAGCTGTTTTTT. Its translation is CASSWGQGAGELFF.

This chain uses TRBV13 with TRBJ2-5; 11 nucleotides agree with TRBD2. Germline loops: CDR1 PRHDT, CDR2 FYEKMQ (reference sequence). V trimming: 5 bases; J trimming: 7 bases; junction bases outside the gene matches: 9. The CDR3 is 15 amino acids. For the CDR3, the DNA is TGTGCCAGCAGCAATTTGGGTAGCGGGAGGGTGACCCAGTACTTC. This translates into CASSNLGSGRVTQYF. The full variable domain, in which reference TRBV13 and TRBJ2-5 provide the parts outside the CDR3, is AAGVIQSPRHLIKEKRETATLKCYPIPRHDTVYWYQQGPGQDPQFLISFYEKMQSDKGSIPDRFSAQQFSDYHSELNMSSLELGDSALYFCASSNLGSGRVTQYFGPGTRLLVL.

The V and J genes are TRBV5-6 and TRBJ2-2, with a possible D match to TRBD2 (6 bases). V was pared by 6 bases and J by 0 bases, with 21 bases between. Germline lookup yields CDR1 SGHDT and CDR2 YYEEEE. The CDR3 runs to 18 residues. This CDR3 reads CASTPGSWGDTNTGELFF. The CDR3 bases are TGTGCCAGCACCCCGGGATCGTGGGGGGATACGAACACCGGGGAGCTGTTTTTT. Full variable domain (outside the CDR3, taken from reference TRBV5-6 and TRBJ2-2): DAGVTQSPTHLIKTRGQQVTLRCSPKSGHDTVSWYQQALGQGPQFIFQYYEEEERQRGNFPDRFSGHQFPNYSSELNVNALLLGDSALYLCASTPGSWGDTNTGELFFGEGSRLTVL.

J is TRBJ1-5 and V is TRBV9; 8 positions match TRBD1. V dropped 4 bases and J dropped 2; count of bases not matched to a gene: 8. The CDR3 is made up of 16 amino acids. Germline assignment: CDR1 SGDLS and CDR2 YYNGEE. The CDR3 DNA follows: TGTGCCAGCAGCACCCGGACAGGGCGAGGCAATCAGCCCCAGCATTTT. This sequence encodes CASSTRTGRGNQPQHF.

The CDR3 loop is CASSVGGGRNGYTF. The CDR3 region has the DNA TGTGCCAGCAGCGTCGGTGGAGGGAGGAATGGCTACACCTTC. The V gene is TRBV7-8, the J gene TRBJ1-2, with no clear D. Germline loops: CDR1 SGHVS, CDR2 FQNEAQ. The CDR3 sequence is 14 residues long. V lost 5 bases and J lost 6, with 16 bases in between.

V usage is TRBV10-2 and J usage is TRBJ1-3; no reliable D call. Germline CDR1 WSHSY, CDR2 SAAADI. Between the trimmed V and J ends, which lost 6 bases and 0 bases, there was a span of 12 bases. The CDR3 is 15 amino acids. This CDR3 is CASRGGPDSGNTIYF. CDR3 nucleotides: TGCGCCAGCAGGGGAGGACCAGACTCTGGAAACACCATATATTTT.